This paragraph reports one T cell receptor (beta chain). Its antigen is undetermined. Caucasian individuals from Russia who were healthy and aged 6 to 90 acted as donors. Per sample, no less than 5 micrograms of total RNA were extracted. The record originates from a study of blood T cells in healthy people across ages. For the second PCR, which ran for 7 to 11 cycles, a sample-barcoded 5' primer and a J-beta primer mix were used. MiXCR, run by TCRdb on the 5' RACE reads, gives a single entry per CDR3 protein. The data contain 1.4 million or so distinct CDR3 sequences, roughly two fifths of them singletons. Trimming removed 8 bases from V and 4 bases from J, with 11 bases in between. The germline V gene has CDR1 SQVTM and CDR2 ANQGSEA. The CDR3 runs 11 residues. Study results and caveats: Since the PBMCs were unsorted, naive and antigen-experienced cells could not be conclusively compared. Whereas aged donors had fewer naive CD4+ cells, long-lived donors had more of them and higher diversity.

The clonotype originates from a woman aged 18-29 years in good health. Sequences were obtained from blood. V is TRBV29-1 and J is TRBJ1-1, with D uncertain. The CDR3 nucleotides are TGCAGCCTTGGCGGCAGCACTGAAGCTTTCTTT. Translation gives CSLGGSTEAFF.